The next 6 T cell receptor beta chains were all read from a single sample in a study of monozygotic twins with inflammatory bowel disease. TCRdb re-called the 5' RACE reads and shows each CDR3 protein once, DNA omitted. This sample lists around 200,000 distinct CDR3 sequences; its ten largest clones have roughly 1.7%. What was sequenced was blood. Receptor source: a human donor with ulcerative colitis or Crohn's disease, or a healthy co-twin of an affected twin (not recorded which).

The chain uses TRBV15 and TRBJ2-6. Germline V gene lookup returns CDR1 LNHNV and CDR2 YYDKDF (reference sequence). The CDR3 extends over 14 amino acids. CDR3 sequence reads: CAASSRVGANVLTF.

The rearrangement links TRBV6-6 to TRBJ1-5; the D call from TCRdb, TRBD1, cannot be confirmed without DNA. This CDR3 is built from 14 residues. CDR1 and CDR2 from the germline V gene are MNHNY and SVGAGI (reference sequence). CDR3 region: CASSYHPEDQPQHF.

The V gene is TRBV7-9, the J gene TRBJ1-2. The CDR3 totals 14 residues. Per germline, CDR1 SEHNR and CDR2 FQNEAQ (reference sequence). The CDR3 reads CASSLQGPLDGYTF.

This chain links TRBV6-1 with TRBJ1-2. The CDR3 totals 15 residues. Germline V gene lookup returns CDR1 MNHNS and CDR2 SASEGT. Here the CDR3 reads CASSRYSWGNYGYTF.

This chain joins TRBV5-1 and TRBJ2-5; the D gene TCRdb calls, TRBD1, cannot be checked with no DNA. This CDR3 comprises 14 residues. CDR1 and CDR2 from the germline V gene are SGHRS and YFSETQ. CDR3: CASSKTTGPETQYF.

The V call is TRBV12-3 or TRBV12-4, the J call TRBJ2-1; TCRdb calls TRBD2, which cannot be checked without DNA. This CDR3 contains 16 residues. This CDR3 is CASRSTGLAGANEQFF.